Sequencing of this T cell receptor (beta chain) was carried out in a study of CD8 T cells in ankylosing spondylitis. As the method for making TCR beta libraries, quantitative 5'-RACE with molecular barcodes was used. Via MiXCR, TCRdb re-called the 5' RACE reads, giving one row per CDR3 protein. The sample shows about 300,000 distinct CDR3 sequences, around a tenth of them seen only once. This clonotype was counted ten times or more. The sequencing sample was made of blood, either unsorted or a sorted T cell fraction (not recorded which). The receptor was isolated from a female donor with ankylosing spondylitis or in good health (not recorded which).

CDR3 nucleotides: TGCAGCGTCGCCAGAAGCGGACCTCTAAATGAGCAGTTCTTC. Its translation: CSVARSGPLNEQFF. V usage is TRBV29-1 and J usage is TRBJ2-1; perhaps TRBD2 as D (5 bases). Germline loops: CDR1 SQVTM, CDR2 ANQGSEA. The length of the CDR3 is 14 residues. Trimming left V 6 bases short and J 7 bases short, with 19 bases between.